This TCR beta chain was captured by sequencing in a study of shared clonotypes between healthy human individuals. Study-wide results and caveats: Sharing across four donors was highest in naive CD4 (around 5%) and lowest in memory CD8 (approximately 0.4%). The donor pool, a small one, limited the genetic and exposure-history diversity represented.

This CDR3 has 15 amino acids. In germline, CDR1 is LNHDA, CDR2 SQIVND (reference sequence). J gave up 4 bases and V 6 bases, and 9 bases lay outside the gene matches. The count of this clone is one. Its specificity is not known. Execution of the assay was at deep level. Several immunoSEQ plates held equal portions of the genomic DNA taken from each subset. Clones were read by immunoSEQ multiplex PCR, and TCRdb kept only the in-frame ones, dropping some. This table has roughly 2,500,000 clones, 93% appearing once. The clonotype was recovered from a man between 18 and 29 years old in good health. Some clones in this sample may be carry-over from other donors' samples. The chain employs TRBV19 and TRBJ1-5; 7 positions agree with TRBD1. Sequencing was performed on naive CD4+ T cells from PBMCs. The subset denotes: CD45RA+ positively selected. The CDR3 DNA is TGTGCCAGTAGATTTGGGACAGTCCATAATCAGCCCCAGCATTTT. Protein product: CASRFGTVHNQPQHF.